This TCR beta chain was sequenced during a study of blood T cell repertoires in COVID-19 (dated by TCRdb to between 2020 and 2021). Concerning the study at large: Collaborator samples came from the United States, Italy and Spain and covered acute and convalescent phases of COVID-19. The prospective study material was composed of cDNA or gDNA derived from T cells, B-cell-depleted T cells, or PBMCs. Subjects who had been exposed to COVID-19, were actively infected with it, or had recovered from it provided the deeply sampled blood TCRbeta repertoires that made up the dataset. A freely available public database, intended as a resource for researchers studying the immune response to SARS-CoV-2, is where the repertoires were released. The samples were drawn from the first 160 participants of the ongoing ImmuneRACE study and from 1,254 subjects provided by 6 global collaborators. Sample metadata almost always included a de-identified subject ID, COVID-19 status, age in years and sex. Where HLA class I and class II types were available, the types were taken from metadata supplied by the sample provider, not from assay-based typing. The paper's findings and limits, for the study overall: The amount of clinical and demographic metadata varied by source and participant and was provided uncurated.

The CDR1 and CDR2 encoded by the germline V gene (reference sequence) are SGHNT and YYREEE. Trimming takes 0 bases from V and 6 bases from J, and the germline ends sit 16 bases apart. From the cysteine up to the phenylalanine, the CDR3 has a length of 15 residues. Just CDR3 DNA is preserved here, 45 bases in frame from base 1. Each collaborating institution followed its own protocols to collect whole blood in K2EDTA tubes. For TCRbeta analysis, collaborators shipped samples as frozen whole blood, isolated PBMCs, or DNA extracted from either of those sample types. TCRbeta CDR3 regions were amplified from genomic DNA by means of the immunoSEQ Assay, a bias-controlled multiplex PCR. Processing in the source paper ran as follows. Within the assay, amplification of reference gene primers was used to estimate how many nucleated cells each sample contained. To quantify the absolute abundance of each unique TCRbeta CDR3 rearrangement, sequence reads were collapsed and filtered. Productive Simpson clonality was computed per sample as the square root of Simpson's diversity index over productive rearrangements. The clones in this table, taken by TCRdb from immuneACCESS, are in-frame only. Not every clone is retained; where verified, under half of the shortfall comes from an unresolved V gene, and the cause of the rest is unknown. V and J calls and clone size are those listed in that table; D and trimming were worked out from the DNA. This sample has under 250,000 clones in its table, and 86% of those were observed once. 5.5% to 6.5% of the sample is taken by the ten largest.

Note on this clone: There is no known antigen for this receptor. Base qualities are not provided; no much larger clone lies one nucleotide away.

Sequencing input: peripheral blood. The chain couples TRBV5-4 to TRBJ2-7; the D gene is possibly TRBD1, with 5 bases matching. The sequence derives from a man in his sixties with acute or convalescent COVID-19. CDR3 region: CASSLARTPQGEQYF. The DNA sequence is TGTGCCAGCAGCTTGGCCCGGACCCCGCAGGGCGAGCAGTACTTC.